A single sample gave rise to the 16 T cell receptor beta chains below, sequenced in a study of neoadjuvant nivolumab and ipilimumab in lung cancer. The table came from immunoSEQ multiplex PCR; TCRdb's copy has only in-frame clones and leaves some out. The sample contains about 18,000 clones, 80% to 90% of which appear only once. This sample comprised peripheral blood, obtained before neoadjuvant nivolumab, alone or with ipilimumab. These receptors all come from an adult with non-small cell lung cancer.

This chain links TRBV18 with TRBJ2-3; D tentatively reads TRBD1 or TRBD2 (5 bases each). Germline V gene lookup returns CDR1 KGHSH and CDR2 LQKENI. The CDR3 spans 13 residues. V was shortened by 3 bases and J by 6 bases, with 10 bases between the two germline ends. This CDR3 is CASSPGDKDTQYF. The CDR3 DNA sequence: TGTGCCAGCTCACCGGGGGATAAGGATACGCAGTATTTT. The full variable domain, with the rest looked up from reference TRBV18 and TRBJ2-3, is NAGVMQNPRHLVRRRGQEARLRCSPMKGHSHVYWYRQLPEEGLKFMVYLQKENIIDESGMPKERFSAEFPKEGPSILRIQQVVRGDSAAYFCASSPGDKDTQYFGPGTRLTVL.

The chain has TRBV7-2 and TRBJ2-7; possibly TRBD1 for D (5 bases). The germline V gene has CDR1 SGHTA and CDR2 FQGNSA. The CDR3 totals 15 residues. Trimming cost V 2 bases and J 0 bases, with 11 bases left between them. The CDR3, as DNA: TGTGCCAGCAGCTTAATCTGGGGCTACTCCTACGAGCAGTACTTC. Encoded protein: CASSLIWGYSYEQYF.

The CDR3 DNA follows: TGTGCCAGCTATCAAGGGGGTAACCTCTATGGCTACACCTTC. It codes for CASYQGGNLYGYTF. The gene calls are TRBV6-5 and TRBJ1-2, with D possibly being TRBD1 (6 bases). V was pared by 8 bases and J by 4 bases, with 17 bases between. The CDR3 spans 14 residues. The germline CDR1 and CDR2 sequences are MNHEY and SVGAGI.

In this sample, this clone turned up once. The rearrangement joins TRBV7-9 to TRBJ2-6, with TRBD1 matching 7 bases. In germline, CDR1 is SEHNR, CDR2 FQNEAQ (reference sequence). V trimming: 2 bases; J trimming: 3 bases; junction bases outside the gene matches: 7. The CDR3 is 17 amino acids. The CDR3 region is CASSLSKGALGANVLTF. In nucleotides, the CDR3 is TGTGCCAGCAGCTTATCGAAGGGGGCGCTTGGGGCCAACGTCCTGACTTTC.

The rearrangement uses TRBV5-4 and TRBJ1-3; D remains ambiguous. The length of the CDR3 is 13 residues. Germline V gives CDR1 SGHNT, CDR2 YYREEE (reference sequence). Trimming left V 2 bases short and J 0 bases short, with 3 bases between. CDR3 amino acids: CASSLFSGNTIYF. The CDR3 DNA follows: TGTGCCAGCAGCTTATTCTCTGGAAACACCATATATTTT. Full variable domain (rest looked up from reference TRBV5-4 and TRBJ1-3): ETGVTQSPTHLIKTRGQQVTLRCSSQSGHNTVSWYQQALGQGPQFIFQYYREEENGRGNFPPRFSGLQFPNYSSELNVNALELDDSALYLCASSLFSGNTIYFGEGSWLTVV.

The chain joins TRBV6-5 to TRBJ2-7; D unresolved. In germline, CDR1 is MNHEY, CDR2 SVGAGI. Between the trimmed V and J ends, which lost 3 bases and 2 bases, there was a span of 8 bases. CDR3 length: 13 amino acids. The CDR3 sequence is CASSYSGTYEQYF. The CDR3 nucleotides read TGTGCCAGCAGTTATTCTGGCACCTACGAGCAGTACTTC.

The J gene is TRBJ2-2, the V gene TRBV7-3; D could derive from TRBD1 or TRBD2 (5 bases each). CDR3 length equals 13 residues. Germline CDR1 is SGHTA and CDR2 is FQGTGA. Trimming stripped 1 base from V and 5 bases from J, with 5 bases between. CDR3 loop: CASSLRGTGELFF. DNA of the CDR3: TGTGCCAGCAGCTTAAGGGGGACCGGGGAGCTGTTTTTT.

This chain connects TRBV7-9 to TRBJ2-3; 7 positions agree with TRBD1. CDR1 is SEHNR, CDR2 FQNEAQ, per germline (reference sequence). The CDR3 contains 14 residues. Trimming cost V 6 bases and J 0 bases; bases outside gene matches: 3. CDR3: CASRDRASTDTQYF. In DNA, the CDR3 is TGTGCCAGCAGAGACAGGGCTAGCACAGATACGCAGTATTTT.

V and J are TRBV5-1 and TRBJ2-7; 10 bases are a match to TRBD1. Germline V CDR1 and CDR2: SGHRS, YFSETQ. The CDR3 length is 16 residues. After removal of 2 bases from V and 3 bases from J, the junction contained 8 bases not matched to a gene. CDR3 sequence reads: CASSLGQGQGDYEQYF. CDR3 DNA sequence: TGCGCCAGCAGCTTAGGCCAAGGACAGGGGGACTACGAGCAGTACTTC.

This chain links TRBV5-6 with TRBJ2-5, with TRBD2 matching 15 bases. Germline loops: CDR1 SGHDT, CDR2 YYEEEE. The CDR3 runs 17 residues. Germline trimming cut 0 bases from V and 5 bases from J; bases unmatched to any gene: 5. This chain's CDR3 is CASSLGTSGRVGETQYF. CDR3 bases: TGTGCCAGCAGCTTGGGGACTAGCGGGAGGGTTGGCGAGACCCAGTACTTC.

The V and J genes are TRBV29-1 and TRBJ2-7; possibly TRBD1 or TRBD2 for D (6 bases each). Germline V CDR1 and CDR2: SQVTM, ANQGSEA. V lost 6 bases to trimming and J lost 0 bases, with 15 bases between them. The CDR3 is 14 amino acids. The CDR3 bases are TGCAGCGTGAGAGGGGGGCAGAGCTCCTACGAGCAGTACTTC. Translating it yields CSVRGGQSSYEQYF.

The chain recombines TRBV7-9 with TRBJ2-7; 8 bases align to TRBD1. The CDR3 covers 14 residues. Trimming removed 5 bases from V and 5 bases from J; junction bases left unmatched: 8. Germline lookup yields CDR1 SEHNR and CDR2 FQNEAQ (reference sequence). CDR3 amino acids: CASSPDREEDEQYF. Here the CDR3 DNA reads TGTGCCAGCAGCCCGGACAGGGAAGAGGACGAGCAGTACTTC. Drawing the rest from reference TRBV7-9 and TRBJ2-7, the complete variable domain is DTGVSQNPRHKITKRGQNVTFRCDPISEHNRLYWYRQTLGQGPEFLTYFQNEAQLEKSRLLSDRFSAERPKGSFSTLEIQRTEQGDSAMYLCASSPDREEDEQYFGPGTRLTVT.

This rearrangement joins TRBV14 to TRBJ2-1; no clear D. CDR3 length: 14 amino acids. CDR1 and CDR2 from the germline V gene are SGHDN and FVKESK. V dropped 0 bases and J dropped 6 bases, with 9 bases sitting between them. CDR3 loop: CASSQDIVLNEQFF. CDR3 nucleotide sequence: TGTGCCAGCAGCCAAGATATCGTGCTCAATGAGCAGTTCTTC.

The chain links TRBV4-2 to TRBJ1-1; 7 bases are shared with TRBD1. The CDR3 is 14 residues long. CDR1 is LGHNA and CDR2 is YNFKEQ in the germline V gene. Trimming cost V 5 bases and J 5 bases; bases outside gene matches: 8. This chain's CDR3 is CASSGRGAGTEAFF. The CDR3 DNA reads as TGTGCCAGCAGCGGCAGGGGGGCAGGGACTGAAGCTTTCTTT.

This rearrangement joins TRBV18 to TRBJ2-3; TRBD2 matches at 10 bases. With V trimmed by 4 bases and J by 1 base, 2 bases remained unmatched. Germline V gives CDR1 KGHSH, CDR2 LQKENI. CDR3 length: 15 residues. The chain's CDR3 is CASSRGTSGTDTQYF. The CDR3 coding sequence is TGTGCCAGCTCACGGGGGACTAGCGGCACAGATACGCAGTATTTT.

Only a few counts were recorded for this clone. The genes are TRBV27 and TRBJ1-5; no clear D. Germline CDR1 reads MNHEY; CDR2 reads SMNVEV (reference sequence). The CDR3 is made up of 13 amino acids. The germline V and J ends were trimmed by 0 bases and 3 bases, with 3 bases remaining between them. CDR3: CASSLSLNQPQHF. CDR3 sequence (DNA): TGTGCCAGCAGTTTATCACTCAATCAGCCCCAGCATTTT.